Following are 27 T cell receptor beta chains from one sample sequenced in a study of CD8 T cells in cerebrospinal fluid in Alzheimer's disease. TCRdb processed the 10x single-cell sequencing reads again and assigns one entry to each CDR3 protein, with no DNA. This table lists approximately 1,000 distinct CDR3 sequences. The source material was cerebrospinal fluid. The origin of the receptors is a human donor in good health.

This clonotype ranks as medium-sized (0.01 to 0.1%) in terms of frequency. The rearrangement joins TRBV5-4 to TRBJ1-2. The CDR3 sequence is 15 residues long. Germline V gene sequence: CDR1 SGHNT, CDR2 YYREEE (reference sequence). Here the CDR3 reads CASSLGRTVNYGYTF. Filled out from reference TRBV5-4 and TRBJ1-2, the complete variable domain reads ETGVTQSPTHLIKTRGQQVTLRCSSQSGHNTVSWYQQALGQGPQFIFQYYREEENGRGNFPPRFSGLQFPNYSSELNVNALELDDSALYLCASSLGRTVNYGYTFGSGTRLTVV.

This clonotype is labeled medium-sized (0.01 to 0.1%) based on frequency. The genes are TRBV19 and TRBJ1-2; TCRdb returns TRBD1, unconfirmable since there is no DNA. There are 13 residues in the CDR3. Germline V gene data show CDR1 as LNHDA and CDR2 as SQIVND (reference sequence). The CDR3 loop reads CASTSPRLGGYTF.

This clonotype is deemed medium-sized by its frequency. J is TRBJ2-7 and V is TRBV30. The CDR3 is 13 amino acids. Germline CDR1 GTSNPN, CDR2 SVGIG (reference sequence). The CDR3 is CAWSWAQSYEQYF.

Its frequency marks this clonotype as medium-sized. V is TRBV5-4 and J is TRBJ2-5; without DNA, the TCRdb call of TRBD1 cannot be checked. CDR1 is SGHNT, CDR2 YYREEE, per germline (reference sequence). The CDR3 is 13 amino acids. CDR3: CASSSRDIETQYF.

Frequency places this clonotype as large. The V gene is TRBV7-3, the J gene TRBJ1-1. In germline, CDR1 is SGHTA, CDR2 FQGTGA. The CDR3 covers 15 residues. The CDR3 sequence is CASSSQGRLNTEAFF.

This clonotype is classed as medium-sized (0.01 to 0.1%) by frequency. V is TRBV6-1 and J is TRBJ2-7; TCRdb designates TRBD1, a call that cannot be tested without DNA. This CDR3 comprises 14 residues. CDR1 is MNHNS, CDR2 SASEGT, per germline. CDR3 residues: CASTRQGSSYEQYF.

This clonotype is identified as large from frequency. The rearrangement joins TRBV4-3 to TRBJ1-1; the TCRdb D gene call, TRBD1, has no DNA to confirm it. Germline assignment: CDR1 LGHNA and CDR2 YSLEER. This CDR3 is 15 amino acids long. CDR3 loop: CASSQDQRGGTEAFF.

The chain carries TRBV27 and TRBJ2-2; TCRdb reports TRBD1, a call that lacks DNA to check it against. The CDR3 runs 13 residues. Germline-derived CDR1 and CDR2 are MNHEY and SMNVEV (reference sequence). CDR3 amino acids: CASSSFGGGELFF.

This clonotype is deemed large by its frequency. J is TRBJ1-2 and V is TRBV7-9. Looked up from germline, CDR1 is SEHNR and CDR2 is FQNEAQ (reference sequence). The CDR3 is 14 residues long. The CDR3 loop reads CASSARAGDYGYTF.

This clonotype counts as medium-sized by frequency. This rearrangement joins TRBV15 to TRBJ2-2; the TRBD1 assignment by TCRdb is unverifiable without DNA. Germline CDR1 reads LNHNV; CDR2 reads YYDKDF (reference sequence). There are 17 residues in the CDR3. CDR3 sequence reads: CATSRGPGQGNTGELFF. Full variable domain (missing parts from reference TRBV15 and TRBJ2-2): DAMVIQNPRYQVTQFGKPVTLSCSQTLNHNVMYWYQQKSSQAPKLLFHYYDKDFNNEADTPDNFQSRRPNTSFCFLDIRSPGLGDTAMYLCATSRGPGQGNTGELFFGEGSRLTVL.

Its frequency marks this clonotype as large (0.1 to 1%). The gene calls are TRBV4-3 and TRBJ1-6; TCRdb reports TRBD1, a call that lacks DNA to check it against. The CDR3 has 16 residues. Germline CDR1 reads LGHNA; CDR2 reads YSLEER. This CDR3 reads CASSQVAGQLNSPLHF.

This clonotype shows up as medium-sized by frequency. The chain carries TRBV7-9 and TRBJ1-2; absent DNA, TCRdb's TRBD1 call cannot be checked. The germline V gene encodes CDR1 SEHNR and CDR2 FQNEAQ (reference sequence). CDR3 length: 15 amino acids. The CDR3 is CASSLGVAGNYGYTF.

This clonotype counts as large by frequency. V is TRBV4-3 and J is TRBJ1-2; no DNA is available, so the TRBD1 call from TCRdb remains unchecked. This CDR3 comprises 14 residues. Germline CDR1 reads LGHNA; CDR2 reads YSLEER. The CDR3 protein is CASSQDKTGRGYTF.

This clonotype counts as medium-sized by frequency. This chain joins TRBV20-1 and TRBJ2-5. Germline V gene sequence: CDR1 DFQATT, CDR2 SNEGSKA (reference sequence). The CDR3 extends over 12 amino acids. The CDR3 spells CSAGINQETQYF.

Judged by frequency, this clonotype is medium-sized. The CDR3 sequence is CASGYPPSLEKLFF. The rearrangement links TRBV28 to TRBJ1-4. The germline V gene has CDR1 MDHEN and CDR2 SYDVKM. CDR3 length equals 14 residues.

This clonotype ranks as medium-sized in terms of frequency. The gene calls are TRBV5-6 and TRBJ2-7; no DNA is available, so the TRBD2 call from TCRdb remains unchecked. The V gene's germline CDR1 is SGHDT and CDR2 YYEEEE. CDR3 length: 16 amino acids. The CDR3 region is CASSRGLAGGQYEQYF.

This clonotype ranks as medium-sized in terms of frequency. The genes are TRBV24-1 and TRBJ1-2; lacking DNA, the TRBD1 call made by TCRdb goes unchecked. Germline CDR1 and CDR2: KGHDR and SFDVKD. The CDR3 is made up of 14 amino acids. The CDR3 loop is CATSDWRQGYGYTF.

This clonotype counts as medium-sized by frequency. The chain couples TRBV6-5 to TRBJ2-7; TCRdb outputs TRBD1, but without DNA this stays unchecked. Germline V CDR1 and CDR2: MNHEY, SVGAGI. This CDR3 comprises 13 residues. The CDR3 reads CASSSTGEYEQYF.

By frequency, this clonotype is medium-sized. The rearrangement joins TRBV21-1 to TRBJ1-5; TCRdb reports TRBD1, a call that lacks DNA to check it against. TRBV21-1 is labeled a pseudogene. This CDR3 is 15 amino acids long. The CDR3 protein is CAPLGEQGGRQPQHF.

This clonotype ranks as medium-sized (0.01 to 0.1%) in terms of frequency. The CDR3 spells CATSDQRLQKADTQYF. V gene TRBV24-1 combines with J gene TRBJ2-3. Germline V CDR1 and CDR2: KGHDR, SFDVKD. The CDR3 contains 16 residues.

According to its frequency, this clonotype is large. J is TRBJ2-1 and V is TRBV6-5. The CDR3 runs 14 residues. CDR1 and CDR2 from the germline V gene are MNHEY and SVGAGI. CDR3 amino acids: CASSQETWNNEQFF.

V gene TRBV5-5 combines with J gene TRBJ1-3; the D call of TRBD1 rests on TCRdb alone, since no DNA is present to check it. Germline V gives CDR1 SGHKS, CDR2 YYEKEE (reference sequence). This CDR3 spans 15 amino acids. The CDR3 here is CASSFGTGTGNTIYF.

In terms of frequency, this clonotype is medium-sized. The CDR3 loop is CASSLGSGTRGQNEQFF. The chain uses TRBV6-5 and TRBJ2-1; the D call of TRBD2 rests on TCRdb alone, since no DNA is present to check it. This CDR3 spans 17 amino acids. CDR1 is MNHEY, CDR2 SVGAGI, per germline.

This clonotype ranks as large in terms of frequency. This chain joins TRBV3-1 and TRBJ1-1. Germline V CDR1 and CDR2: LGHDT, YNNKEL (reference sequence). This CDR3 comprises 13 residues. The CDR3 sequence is CASSQTRDTEAFF.

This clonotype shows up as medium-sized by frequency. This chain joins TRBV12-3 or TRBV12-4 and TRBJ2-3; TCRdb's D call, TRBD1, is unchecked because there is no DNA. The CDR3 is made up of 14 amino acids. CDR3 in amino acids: CASRETGGGDTQYF.

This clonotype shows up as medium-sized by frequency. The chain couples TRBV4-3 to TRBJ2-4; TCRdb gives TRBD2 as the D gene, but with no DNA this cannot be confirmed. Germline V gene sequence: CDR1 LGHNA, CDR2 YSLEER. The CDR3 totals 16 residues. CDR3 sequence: CASSQDSGGLAGFQYF.

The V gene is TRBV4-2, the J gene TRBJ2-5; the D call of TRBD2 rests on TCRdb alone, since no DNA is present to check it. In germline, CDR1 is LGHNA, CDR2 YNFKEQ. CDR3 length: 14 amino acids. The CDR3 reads CASSPSGVQETQYF.